The entry below describes one TCR beta chain. The sample belongs to a study of cytomegalovirus exposure and HLA in healthy donors. With 60 Vbeta and 13 Jbeta primers, the PCR was carried out. Sequenced by immunoSEQ multiplex PCR; TCRdb stores in-frame clones only, minus some. The profile covers around 100,000 clones, with 65% to 80% appearing a single time and over 3% taken by the ten largest. Trimming cost V 6 bases and J 0 bases, with 11 bases left between them. Germline V gene lookup returns CDR1 SQVTM and CDR2 ANQGSEA. The CDR3 loop spans 14 amino acids. The chain employs TRBV29-1 and TRBJ2-2; possibly TRBD1 for D (6 bases). This TCR was recovered from a middle-aged woman in good health and CMV-seronegative. The sample comprised PBMCs. The CDR3 here is CSVPGHTNTGELFF. CDR3 coding DNA: TGCAGCGTCCCGGGACACACGAACACCGGGGAGCTGTTTTTT.